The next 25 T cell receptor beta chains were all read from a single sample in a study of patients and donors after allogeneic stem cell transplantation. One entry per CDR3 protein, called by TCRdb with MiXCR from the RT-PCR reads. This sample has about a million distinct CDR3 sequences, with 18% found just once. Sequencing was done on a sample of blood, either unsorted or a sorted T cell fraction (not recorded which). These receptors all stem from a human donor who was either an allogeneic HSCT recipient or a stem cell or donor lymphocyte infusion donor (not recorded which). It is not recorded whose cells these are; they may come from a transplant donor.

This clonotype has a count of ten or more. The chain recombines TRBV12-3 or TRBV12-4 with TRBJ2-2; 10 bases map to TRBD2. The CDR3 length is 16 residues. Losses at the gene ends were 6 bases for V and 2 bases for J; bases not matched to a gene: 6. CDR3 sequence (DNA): TGTGCCAGCAGATCACGACTAGCGGGTAACACCGGGGAGCTGTTTTTT. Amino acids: CASRSRLAGNTGELFF.

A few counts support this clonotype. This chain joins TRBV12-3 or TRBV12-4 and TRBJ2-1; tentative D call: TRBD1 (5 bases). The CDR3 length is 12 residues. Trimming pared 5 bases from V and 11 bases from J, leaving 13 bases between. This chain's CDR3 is CASSATGNQQFF. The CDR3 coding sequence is TGTGCCAGCAGTGCTACAGGAAACCAGCAGTTCTTC.

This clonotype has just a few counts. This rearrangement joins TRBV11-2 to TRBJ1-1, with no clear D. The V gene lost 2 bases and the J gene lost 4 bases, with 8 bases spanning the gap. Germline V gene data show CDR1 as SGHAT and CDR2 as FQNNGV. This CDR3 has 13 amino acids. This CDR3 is CASSLFVGTEAFF. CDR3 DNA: TGTGCCAGCAGCTTATTCGTGGGCACTGAAGCTTTCTTT.

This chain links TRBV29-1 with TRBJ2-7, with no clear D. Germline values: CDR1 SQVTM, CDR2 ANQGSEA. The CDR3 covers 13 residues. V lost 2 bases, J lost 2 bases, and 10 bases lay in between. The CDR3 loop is CSVETLDTYEQYF. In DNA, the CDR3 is TGCAGCGTTGAAACGTTAGACACCTACGAGCAGTACTTC.

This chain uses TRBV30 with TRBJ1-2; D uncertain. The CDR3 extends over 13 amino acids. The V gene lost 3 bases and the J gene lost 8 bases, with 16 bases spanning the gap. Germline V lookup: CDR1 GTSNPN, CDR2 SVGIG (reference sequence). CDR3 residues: CAWSPVEVGGYTF. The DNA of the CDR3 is TGTGCCTGGAGCCCTGTTGAGGTTGGCGGCTACACCTTC.

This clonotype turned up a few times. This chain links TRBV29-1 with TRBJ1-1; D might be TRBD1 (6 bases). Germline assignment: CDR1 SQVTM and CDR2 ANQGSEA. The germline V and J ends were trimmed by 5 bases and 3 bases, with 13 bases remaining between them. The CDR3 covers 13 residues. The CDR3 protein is CSVTQGTHTEAFF. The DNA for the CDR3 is TGCAGCGTTACACAGGGTACGCACACTGAAGCTTTCTTT.

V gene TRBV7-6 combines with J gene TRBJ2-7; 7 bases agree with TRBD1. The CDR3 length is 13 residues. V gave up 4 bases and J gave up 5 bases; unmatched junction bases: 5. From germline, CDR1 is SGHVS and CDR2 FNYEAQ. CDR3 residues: CASSSDRFDEQYF. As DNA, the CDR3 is TGTGCCAGCAGCTCGGACAGGTTTGACGAGCAGTACTTC.

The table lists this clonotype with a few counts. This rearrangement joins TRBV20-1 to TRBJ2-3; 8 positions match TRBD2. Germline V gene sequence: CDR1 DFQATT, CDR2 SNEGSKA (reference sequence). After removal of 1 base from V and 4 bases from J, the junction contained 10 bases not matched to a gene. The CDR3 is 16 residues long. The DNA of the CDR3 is TGCAGTGCTAGAGTTAGGGGACTAGGGGCCCCAGATACGCAGTATTTT. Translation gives CSARVRGLGAPDTQYF.

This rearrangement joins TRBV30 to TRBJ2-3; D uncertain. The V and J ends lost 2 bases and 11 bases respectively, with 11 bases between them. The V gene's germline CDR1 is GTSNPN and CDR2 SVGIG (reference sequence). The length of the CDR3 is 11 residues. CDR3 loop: CAWSPSAEQYF. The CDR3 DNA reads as TGTGCCTGGAGTCCCTCCGCTGAGCAGTATTTT. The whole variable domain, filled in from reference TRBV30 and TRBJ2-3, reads SQTIHQWPATLVQPVGSPLSLECTVEGTSNPNLYWYRQAAGRGLQLLFYSVGIGQISSEVPQNLSASRPQDRQFILSSKKLLLSDSGFYLCAWSPSAEQYFGPGTRLTVL.

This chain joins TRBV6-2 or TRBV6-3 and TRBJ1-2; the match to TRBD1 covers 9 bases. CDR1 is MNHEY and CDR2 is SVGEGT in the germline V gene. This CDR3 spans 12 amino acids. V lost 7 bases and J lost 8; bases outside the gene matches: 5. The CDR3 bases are TGTGCCAGCAAGACAGGGGGTGGAGGCTACACCTTC. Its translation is CASKTGGGGYTF.

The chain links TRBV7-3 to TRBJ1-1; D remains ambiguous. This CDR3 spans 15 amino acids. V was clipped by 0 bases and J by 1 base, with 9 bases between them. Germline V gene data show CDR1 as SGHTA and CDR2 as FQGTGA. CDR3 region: CASSLTSTANTEAFF. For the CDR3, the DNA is TGTGCCAGCAGCTTAACCTCCACGGCGAACACTGAAGCTTTCTTT.

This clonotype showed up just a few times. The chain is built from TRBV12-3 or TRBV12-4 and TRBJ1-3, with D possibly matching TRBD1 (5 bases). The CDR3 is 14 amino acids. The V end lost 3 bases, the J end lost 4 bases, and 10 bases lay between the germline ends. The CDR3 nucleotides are TGTGCCAGCAGTTTTGGGACTCACGGAAACACCATATATTTT. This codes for CASSFGTHGNTIYF.

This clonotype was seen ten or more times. In DNA form, the CDR3 reads TGTGCCAGCAGAGCGGGGATCCCGGGAAACACCATATATTTT. It yields the protein CASRAGIPGNTIYF. This rearrangement joins TRBV12-3 or TRBV12-4 to TRBJ1-3; D is unresolved. Trimming took 6 bases from V and 4 from J, leaving 13 bases between them. This CDR3 has 14 amino acids.

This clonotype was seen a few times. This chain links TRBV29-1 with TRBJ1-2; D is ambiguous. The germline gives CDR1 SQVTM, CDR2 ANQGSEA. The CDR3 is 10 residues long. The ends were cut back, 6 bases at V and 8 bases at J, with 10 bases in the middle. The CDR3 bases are TGCAGCGTAGCATCCGGGGGCTACACCTTC. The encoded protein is CSVASGGYTF. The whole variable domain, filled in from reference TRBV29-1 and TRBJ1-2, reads SAVISQKPSRDICQRGTSLTIQCQVDSQVTMMFWYRQQPGQSLTLIATANQGSEATYESGFVIDKFPISRPNLTFSTLTVSNMSPEDSSIYLCSVASGGYTFGSGTRLTVV.

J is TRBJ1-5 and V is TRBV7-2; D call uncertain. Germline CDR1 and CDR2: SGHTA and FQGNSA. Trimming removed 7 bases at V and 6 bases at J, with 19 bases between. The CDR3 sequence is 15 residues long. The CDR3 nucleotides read TGTGCCAGCACCCAATTGACCGGTCGGGGTCAGCCCCAGCATTTT. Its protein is CASTQLTGRGQPQHF.

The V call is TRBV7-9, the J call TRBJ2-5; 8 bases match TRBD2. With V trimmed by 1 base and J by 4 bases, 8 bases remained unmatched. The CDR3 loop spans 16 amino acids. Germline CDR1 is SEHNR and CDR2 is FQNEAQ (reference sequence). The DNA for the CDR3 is TGTGCCAGCAGCTTAGTAGTCGGTGCGGGAGGAGAGACCCAGTACTTC. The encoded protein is CASSLVVGAGGETQYF.

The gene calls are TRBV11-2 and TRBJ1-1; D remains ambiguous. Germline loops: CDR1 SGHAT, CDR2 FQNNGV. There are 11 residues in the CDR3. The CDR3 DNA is TGTTTTTCCGGAAAGAACACTGAAGCTTTCTTT. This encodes CFSGKNTEAFF.

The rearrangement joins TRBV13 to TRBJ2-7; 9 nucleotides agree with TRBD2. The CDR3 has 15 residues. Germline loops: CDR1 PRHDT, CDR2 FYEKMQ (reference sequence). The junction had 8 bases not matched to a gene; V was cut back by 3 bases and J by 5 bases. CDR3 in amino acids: CASSLRREGRHEQYF. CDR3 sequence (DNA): TGTGCCAGCAGCTTGAGGCGGGAGGGCCGCCACGAGCAGTACTTC.

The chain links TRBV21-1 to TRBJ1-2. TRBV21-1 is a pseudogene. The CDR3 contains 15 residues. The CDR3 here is CASSEVLNTEYGYTF. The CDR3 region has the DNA TGTGCCAGCAGCGAAGTTCTAAATACGGAATATGGCTACACCTTC.

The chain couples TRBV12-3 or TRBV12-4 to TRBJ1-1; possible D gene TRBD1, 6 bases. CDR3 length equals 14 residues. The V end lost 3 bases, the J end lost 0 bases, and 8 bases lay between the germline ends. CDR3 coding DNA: TGTGCCAGCAGTTTCTACAGGGTGAACACTGAAGCTTTCTTT. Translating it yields CASSFYRVNTEAFF.

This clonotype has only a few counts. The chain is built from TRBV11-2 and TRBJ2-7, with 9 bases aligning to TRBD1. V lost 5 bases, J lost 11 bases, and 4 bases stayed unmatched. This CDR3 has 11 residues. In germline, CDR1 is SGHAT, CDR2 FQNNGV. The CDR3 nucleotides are TGTGCCAGCAGCAGGGACAGGGATGAGTACTTC. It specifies CASSRDRDEYF.

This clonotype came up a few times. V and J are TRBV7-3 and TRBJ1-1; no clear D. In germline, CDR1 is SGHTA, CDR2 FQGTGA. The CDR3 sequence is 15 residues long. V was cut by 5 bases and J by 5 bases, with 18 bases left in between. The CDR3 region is CASSHSGDLVTEAFF. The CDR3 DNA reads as TGTGCCAGCAGCCATTCCGGGGATCTGGTTACTGAAGCTTTCTTT.

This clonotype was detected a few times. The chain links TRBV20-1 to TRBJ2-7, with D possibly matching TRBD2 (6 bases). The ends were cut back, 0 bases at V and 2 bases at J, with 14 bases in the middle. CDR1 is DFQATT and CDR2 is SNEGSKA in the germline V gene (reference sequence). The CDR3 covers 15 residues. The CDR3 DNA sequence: TGCAGTGCTAGAGATAACCGGGACTTCCCCTACGAGCAGTACTTC. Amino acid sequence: CSARDNRDFPYEQYF.

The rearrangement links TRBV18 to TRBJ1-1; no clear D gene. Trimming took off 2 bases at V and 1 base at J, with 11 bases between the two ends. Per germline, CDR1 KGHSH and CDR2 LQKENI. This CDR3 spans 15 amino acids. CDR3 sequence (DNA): TGTGCCAGCTCACCAACCGGCTCCGGGAACACTGAAGCTTTCTTT. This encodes CASSPTGSGNTEAFF.

CDR3 amino acids: CATSDFARGVNTGELFF. The CDR3 DNA reads TGTGCCACCAGTGATTTCGCCAGGGGCGTTAATACCGGGGAGCTGTTTTTT. The chain employs TRBV24-1 and TRBJ2-2, with a possible D match to TRBD1 (6 bases). V dropped 1 base and J dropped 5 bases, with 16 bases sitting between them. CDR1 is KGHDR and CDR2 is SFDVKD in the germline V gene. The CDR3 has 17 amino acids.